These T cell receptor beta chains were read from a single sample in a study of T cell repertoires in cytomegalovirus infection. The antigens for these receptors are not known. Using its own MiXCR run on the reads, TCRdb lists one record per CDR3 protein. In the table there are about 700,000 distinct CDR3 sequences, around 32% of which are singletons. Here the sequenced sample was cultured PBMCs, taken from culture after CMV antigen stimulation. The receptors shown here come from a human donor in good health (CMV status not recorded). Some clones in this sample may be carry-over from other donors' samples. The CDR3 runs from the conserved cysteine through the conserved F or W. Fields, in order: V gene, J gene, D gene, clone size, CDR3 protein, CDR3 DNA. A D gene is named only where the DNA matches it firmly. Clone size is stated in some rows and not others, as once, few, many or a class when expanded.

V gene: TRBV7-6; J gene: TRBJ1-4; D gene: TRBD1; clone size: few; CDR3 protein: CASSRGQGAWEKLFF; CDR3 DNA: TGTGCCAGCAGCCGAGGACAGGGGGCATGGGAAAAACTGTTTTTT
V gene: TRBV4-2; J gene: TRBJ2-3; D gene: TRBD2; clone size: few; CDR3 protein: CASSQGLAGGDTQYF; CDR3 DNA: TGTGCCAGCAGCCAAGGACTAGCGGGGGGAGATACGCAGTATTTT
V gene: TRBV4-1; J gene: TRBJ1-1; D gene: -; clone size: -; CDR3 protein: CASSQEPLTDEAFF; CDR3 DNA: TGCGCCAGCAGCCAAGAACCCCTGACAGATGAAGCTTTCTTT
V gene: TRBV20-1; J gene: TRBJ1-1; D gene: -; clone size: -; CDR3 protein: CSARGGEGEAFF; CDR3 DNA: TGCAGTGCTAGGGGGGGAGAGGGAGAAGCTTTCTTT
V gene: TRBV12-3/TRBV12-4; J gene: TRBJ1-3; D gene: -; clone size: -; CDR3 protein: CASLRGTGGINTIYF; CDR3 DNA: TGTGCCAGCCTTAGGGGGACGGGGGGTATAAACACCATATATTTT
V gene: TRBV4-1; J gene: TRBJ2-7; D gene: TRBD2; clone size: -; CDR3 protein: CASSQGGTDEQYF; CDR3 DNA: TGCGCCAGCAGCCAGGGAGGGACCGACGAGCAGTACTTC
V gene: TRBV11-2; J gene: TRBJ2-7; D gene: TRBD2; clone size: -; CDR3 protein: CASSPMTSGYEQYF; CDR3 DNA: TGTGCCAGCAGCCCGATGACTAGCGGCTACGAGCAGTACTTC
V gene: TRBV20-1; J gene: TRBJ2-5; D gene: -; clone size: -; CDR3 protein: CSARDARASETQYF; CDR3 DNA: TGCAGTGCTAGAGATGCGAGGGCGTCAGAGACCCAGTACTTC
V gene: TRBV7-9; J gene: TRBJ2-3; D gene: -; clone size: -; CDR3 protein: CASSSSHPDTQYF; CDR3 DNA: TGTGCCAGCAGCTCCTCCCACCCAGATACGCAGTATTTT
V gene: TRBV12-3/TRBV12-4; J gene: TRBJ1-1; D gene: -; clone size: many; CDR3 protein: CASSFPNTEAFF; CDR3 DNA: TGTGCCAGCAGTTTCCCGAACACTGAAGCTTTCTTT
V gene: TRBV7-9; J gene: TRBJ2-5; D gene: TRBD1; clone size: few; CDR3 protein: CASSLTGQGQETQYF; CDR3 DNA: TGTGCCAGCAGCTTAACCGGACAGGGTCAAGAGACCCAGTACTTC
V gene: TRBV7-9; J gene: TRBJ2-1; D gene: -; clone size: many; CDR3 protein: CASSYPSGSYNEQFF; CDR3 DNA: TGTGCCAGCAGCTACCCGTCGGGCAGTTACAATGAGCAGTTCTTC
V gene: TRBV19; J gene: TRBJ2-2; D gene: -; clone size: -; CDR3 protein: CAINSAGELFF; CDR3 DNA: TGTGCCATTAATTCCGCCGGGGAGCTGTTTTTT
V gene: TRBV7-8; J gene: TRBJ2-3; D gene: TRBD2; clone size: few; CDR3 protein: CASRPTSGGVKNTDTQYF; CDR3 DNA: TGTGCCAGCAGACCCACTAGCGGGGGGGTAAAAAACACAGATACGCAGTATTTT
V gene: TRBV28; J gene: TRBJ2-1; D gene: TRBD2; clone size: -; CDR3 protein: CASSARAGGYAYNEQFF; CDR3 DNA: TGTGCCAGCAGTGCACGAGCGGGGGGCTATGCCTACAATGAGCAGTTCTTC
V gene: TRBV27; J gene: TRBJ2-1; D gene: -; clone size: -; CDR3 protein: CASGARTYNEQFF; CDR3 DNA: TGTGCCAGCGGTGCCCGAACCTACAATGAGCAGTTCTTC
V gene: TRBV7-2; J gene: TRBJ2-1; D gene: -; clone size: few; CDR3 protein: CASSLAPPGEQFF; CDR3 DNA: TGTGCCAGCAGCTTAGCTCCGCCGGGTGAGCAGTTCTTC
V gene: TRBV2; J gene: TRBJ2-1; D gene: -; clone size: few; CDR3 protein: CASSEREPLYNEQFF; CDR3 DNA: TGTGCCAGCAGTGAACGGGAGCCGCTCTACAATGAGCAGTTCTTC
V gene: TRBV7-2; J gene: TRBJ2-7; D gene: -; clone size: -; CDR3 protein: CASSYPQLYEQYF; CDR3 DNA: TGTGCCAGCAGCTACCCCCAGCTCTACGAGCAGTACTTC
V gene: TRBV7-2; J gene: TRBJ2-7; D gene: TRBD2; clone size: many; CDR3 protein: CASSFGLAGTYEQYF; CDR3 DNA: TGTGCCAGCAGCTTTGGGCTAGCGGGAACCTACGAGCAGTACTTC
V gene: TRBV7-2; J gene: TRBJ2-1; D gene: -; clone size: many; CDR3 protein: CASGPVSYNEQFF; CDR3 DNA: TGTGCCAGCGGGCCCGTCTCCTACAATGAGCAGTTCTTC
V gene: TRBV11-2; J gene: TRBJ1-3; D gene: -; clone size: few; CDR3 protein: CASSSLKGRGNTIYF; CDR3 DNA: TGTGCCAGCAGCTCACTCAAGGGCCGTGGAAACACCATATATTTT
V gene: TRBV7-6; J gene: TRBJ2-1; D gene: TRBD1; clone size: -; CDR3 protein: CASSLPPPGQGFYEQFF; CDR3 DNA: TGTGCCAGCAGCCTCCCCCCCCCGGGACAGGGTTTCTATGAGCAGTTCTTC
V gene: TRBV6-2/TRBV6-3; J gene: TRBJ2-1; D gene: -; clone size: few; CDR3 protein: CASGRVNEQFF; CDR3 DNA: TGTGCCAGCGGTCGGGTGAATGAGCAGTTCTTC
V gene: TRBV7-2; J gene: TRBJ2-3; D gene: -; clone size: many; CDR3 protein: CASSLGPSTDTQYF; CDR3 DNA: TGTGCCAGCAGCTTAGGTCCTAGCACAGATACGCAGTATTTT
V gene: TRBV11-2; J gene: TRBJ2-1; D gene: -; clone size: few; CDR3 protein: CASSLTQTRSYNEQFF; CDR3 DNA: TGTGCCAGCAGCTTAACGCAGACCCGCTCCTACAATGAGCAGTTCTTC
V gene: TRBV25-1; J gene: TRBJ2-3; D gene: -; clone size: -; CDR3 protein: CASSEYRDTQYF; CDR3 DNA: TGTGCCAGCAGTGAATATCGGGATACGCAGTATTTT
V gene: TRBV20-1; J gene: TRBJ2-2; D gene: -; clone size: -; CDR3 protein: CSATNRVAGELFF; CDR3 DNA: TGCAGTGCTACAAACAGGGTTGCCGGGGAGCTGTTTTTT
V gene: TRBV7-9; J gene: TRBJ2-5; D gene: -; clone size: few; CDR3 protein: CASSTGTRETQYF; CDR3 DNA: TGTGCCAGCAGCACCGGGACTCGAGAGACCCAGTACTTC
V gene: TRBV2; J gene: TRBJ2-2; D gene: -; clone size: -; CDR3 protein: CASSTTYTGELFF; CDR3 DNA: TGTGCCAGCTCCACTACCTACACCGGGGAGCTGTTTTTT
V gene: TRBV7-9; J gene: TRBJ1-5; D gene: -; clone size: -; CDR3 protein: CASSDDSGSNQPQHF; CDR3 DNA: TGTGCCAGCAGCGACGACAGTGGGAGCAATCAGCCCCAGCATTTT
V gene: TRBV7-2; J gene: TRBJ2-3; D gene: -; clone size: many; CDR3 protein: CASSLELAWVYF; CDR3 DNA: TGTGCCAGCAGCCTAGAACTAGCCTGGGTGTATTTT
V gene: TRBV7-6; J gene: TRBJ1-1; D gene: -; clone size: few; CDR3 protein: CASSLGPAGVGEAFF; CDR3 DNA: TGTGCCAGCAGCTTAGGACCGGCGGGAGTAGGTGAAGCTTTCTTT
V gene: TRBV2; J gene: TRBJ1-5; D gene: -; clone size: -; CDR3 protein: CASSVLRSQPQHF; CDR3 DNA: TGTGCCAGCAGTGTGTTGAGGTCTCAGCCCCAGCATTTT
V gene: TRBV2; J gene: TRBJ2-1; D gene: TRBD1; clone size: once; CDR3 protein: CASGPGQGYNEQFF; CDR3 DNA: TGTGCCAGCGGACCGGGACAGGGTTACAATGAGCAGTTCTTC
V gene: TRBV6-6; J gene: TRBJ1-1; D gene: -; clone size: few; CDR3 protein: CASRPKRDTEAFF; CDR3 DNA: TGTGCCAGCAGACCAAAAAGGGACACTGAAGCTTTCTTT
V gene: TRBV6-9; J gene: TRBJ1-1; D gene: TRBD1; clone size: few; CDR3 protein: CASGDRGRWSTEAFF; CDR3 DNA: TGTGCCAGCGGGGACAGGGGCCGTTGGAGCACTGAAGCTTTCTTT
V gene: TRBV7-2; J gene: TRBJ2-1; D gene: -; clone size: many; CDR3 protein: CASTRPGGANEQFF; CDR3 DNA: TGTGCCAGCACCCGGCCAGGGGGGGCGAATGAGCAGTTCTTC
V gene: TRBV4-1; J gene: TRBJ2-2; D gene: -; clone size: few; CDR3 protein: CASSQGNPFNTGELFF; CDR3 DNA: TGCGCCAGCAGCCAAGGCAACCCCTTTAACACCGGGGAGCTGTTTTTT
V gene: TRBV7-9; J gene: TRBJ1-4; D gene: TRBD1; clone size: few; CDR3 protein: CASSDPLTRDRDEKLFF; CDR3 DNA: TGTGCCAGCAGCGACCCCTTGACCCGGGACAGGGATGAAAAACTGTTTTTT
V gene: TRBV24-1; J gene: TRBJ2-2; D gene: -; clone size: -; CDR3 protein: CATSEGTRTGELFF; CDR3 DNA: TGTGCCACCAGTGAGGGGACCCGAACCGGGGAGCTGTTTTTT
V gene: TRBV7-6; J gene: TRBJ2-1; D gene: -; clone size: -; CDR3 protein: CASSPYEAYNEQFF; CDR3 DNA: TGTGCCAGCAGCCCCTATGAAGCCTACAATGAGCAGTTCTTC
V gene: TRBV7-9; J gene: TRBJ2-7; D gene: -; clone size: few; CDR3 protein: CASGGEEGGPYEQYF; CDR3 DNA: TGTGCCAGCGGCGGCGAGGAGGGGGGACCCTACGAGCAGTACTTC
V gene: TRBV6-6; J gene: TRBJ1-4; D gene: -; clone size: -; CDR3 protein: CAVGEGATNEKLFF; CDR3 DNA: TGTGCCGTCGGCGAGGGGGCAACTAATGAAAAACTGTTTTTT
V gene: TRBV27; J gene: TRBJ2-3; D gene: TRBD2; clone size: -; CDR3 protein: CASSLLRGRVGTDTQYF; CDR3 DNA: TGTGCCAGCAGTTTACTTCGCGGGAGGGTTGGGACAGATACGCAGTATTTT
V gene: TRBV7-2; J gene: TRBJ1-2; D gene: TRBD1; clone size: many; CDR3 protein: CASSEAGRGNGYTF; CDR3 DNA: TGTGCCAGCAGCGAAGCGGGCAGGGGGAACGGCTACACCTTC
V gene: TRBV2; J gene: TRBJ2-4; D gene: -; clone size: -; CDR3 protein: CASAVDLNIQYF; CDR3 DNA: TGTGCCAGCGCGGTGGACCTAAACATTCAGTACTTC
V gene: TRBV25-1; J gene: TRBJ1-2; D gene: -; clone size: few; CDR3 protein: CASSATGWGYTF; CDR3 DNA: TGTGCCAGCAGTGCTACAGGGTGGGGCTACACCTTC
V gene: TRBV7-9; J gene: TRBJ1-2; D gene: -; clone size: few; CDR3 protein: CASVGKPNYGYTF; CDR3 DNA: TGTGCCTCTGTGGGGAAACCTAACTATGGCTACACCTTC
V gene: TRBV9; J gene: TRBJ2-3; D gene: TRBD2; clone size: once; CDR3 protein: CASSVGLAGVAADTQYF; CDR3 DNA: TGTGCCAGCAGCGTAGGACTAGCGGGAGTCGCGGCAGATACGCAGTATTTT
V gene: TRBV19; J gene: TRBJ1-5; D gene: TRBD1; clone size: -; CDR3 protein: CASSIFLLGQVVNQPQHF; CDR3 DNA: TGTGCCAGTAGTATCTTCTTGTTGGGACAGGTCGTTAATCAGCCCCAGCATTTT
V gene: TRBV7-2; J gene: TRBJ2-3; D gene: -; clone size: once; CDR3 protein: CASSDRLSTDTQYF; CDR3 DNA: TGTGCCAGCAGCGATAGACTCAGCACAGATACGCAGTATTTT
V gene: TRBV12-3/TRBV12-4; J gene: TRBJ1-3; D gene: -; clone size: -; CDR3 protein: CASSETMIGNTIYF; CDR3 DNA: TGTGCCAGCAGTGAAACGATGATTGGAAACACCATATATTTT
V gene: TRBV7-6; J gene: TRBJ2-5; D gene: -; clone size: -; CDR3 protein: CASSLASGGLRTQYF; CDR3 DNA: TGTGCCAGCAGCTTAGCTAGCGGTGGATTACGGACCCAGTACTTC
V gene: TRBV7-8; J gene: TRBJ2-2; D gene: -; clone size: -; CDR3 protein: CASSLSRLNTGELFF; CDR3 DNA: TGTGCCAGCAGCTTATCCCGACTGAACACCGGGGAGCTGTTTTTT
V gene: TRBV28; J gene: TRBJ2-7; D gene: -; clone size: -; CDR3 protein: CASSPGSSLREQYF; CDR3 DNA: TGTGCCAGCAGCCCAGGGAGCTCCCTAAGGGAGCAGTACTTC
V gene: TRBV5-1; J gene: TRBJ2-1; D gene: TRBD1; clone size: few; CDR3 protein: CASSLDRGDNEQFF; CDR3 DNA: TGCGCCAGCAGCTTAGACAGGGGAGACAATGAGCAGTTCTTC